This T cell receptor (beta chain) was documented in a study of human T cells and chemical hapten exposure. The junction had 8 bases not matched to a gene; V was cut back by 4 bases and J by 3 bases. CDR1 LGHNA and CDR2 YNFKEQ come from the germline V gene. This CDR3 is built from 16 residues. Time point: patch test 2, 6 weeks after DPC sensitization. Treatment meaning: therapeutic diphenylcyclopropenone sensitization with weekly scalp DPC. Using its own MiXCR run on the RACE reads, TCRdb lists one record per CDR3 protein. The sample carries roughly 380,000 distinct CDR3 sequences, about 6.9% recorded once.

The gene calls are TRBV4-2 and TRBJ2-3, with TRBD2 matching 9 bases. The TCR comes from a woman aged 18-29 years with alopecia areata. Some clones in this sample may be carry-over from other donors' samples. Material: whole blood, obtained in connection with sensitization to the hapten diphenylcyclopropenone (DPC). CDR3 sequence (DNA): TGTGCCAGCAGCCTCAGACTAGCGGACGTTACAGATACGCAGTATTTT. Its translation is CASSLRLADVTDTQYF.